A single sample is the source of the 11 T cell receptor beta chains below, sequenced in a study of shared clonotypes between healthy human individuals. Produced via immunoSEQ multiplex PCR; TCRdb's table is partial and in-frame only. This sample has about 1.1 million clones, with about 84% found just once. Source material: memory CD4+ T cells from PBMCs. Noted subset: CD45RA-negative fraction. These receptors were obtained from a man between 18 and 35 years old in good health. Some clones in this sample may be carry-over from other donors' samples.

The chain uses TRBV19 and TRBJ2-1, with D unresolved. The V end was cut by 2 bases, the J end by 7 bases, with 6 bases between. This CDR3 has 12 residues. CDR1 LNHDA and CDR2 SQIVND come from the germline V gene (reference sequence). CDR3 bases: TGTGCCAGTAGTATACAAGGTAATGAGCAGTTCTTC. Protein product: CASSIQGNEQFF.

This clone was seen only a few times. The CDR3 spells CASQEGGDTEAFF. DNA for the CDR3: TGTGCCAGCCAAGAGGGGGGGGACACTGAAGCTTTCTTT. The chain combines TRBV2 with TRBJ1-1; perhaps TRBD1 as D (6 bases). Trimming left V 8 bases short and J 3 bases short, with 13 bases between. The germline gives CDR1 SNHLY, CDR2 FYNNEI. The CDR3 covers 13 residues.

The CDR3 loop reads CASSYESGRYAFF. In DNA form, the CDR3 reads TGTGCCAGCAGTTACGAATCGGGGAGGTATGCTTTCTTT. The chain employs TRBV6-5 and TRBJ1-1, with no clear D. The CDR3 totals 13 residues. In germline, CDR1 is MNHEY, CDR2 SVGAGI. Trimming removed 2 bases at V and 11 bases at J, with 15 bases between.

This chain links TRBV5-3 with TRBJ1-1, with 7 bases identical to TRBD1. TRBV5-3 counts as an open reading frame of uncertain function. The trim removed 1 base at V and 4 bases at J, leaving 13 bases unmatched. CDR3 length: 17 amino acids. In nucleotides, the CDR3 is TGTGCCAGAAGCTTGCCCCTGACAGGGTGGTTAGGCACTGAAGCTTTCTTT. Translating it yields CARSLPLTGWLGTEAFF.

The V gene is TRBV18, the J gene TRBJ2-7; the D is unclear. Germline-derived CDR1 and CDR2 are KGHSH and LQKENI. The CDR3 totals 15 residues. The V end was cut by 3 bases, the J end by 2 bases, with 14 bases between. The CDR3 here is CASSPFAKVTYEQYF. The CDR3, as DNA: TGTGCCAGCTCACCTTTCGCTAAGGTTACCTACGAGCAGTACTTC.

The J gene is TRBJ2-2, the V gene TRBV27, with 8 bases aligning to TRBD2. Germline V CDR1 and CDR2: MNHEY, SMNVEV (reference sequence). The junction had 5 bases not matched to a gene; V was cut back by 3 bases and J by 5 bases. This CDR3 has 15 residues. The CDR3 DNA is TGTGCCAGCAGTTTTGAGGCTAGCGGGACCGGGGAGCTGTTTTTT. Protein product: CASSFEASGTGELFF.

The rearrangement joins TRBV7-2 to TRBJ2-1; tentatively, D is TRBD2 (5 bases). The CDR3 loop spans 15 amino acids. V was clipped by 5 bases and J by 0 bases, with 11 bases between them. CDR1 and CDR2 from the germline V gene are SGHTA and FQGNSA. The CDR3 protein is CASSQQRSSYNEQFF. The DNA of the CDR3 is TGTGCCAGCAGCCAGCAGCGGTCCTCCTACAATGAGCAGTTCTTC.

The chain employs TRBV7-9 and TRBJ2-1; D gene uncertain. The CDR3 loop spans 13 amino acids. Trimming left V 5 bases short and J 4 bases short, with 9 bases between. Germline CDR1 is SEHNR and CDR2 is FQNEAQ (reference sequence). The CDR3 DNA reads TGTGCCAGCAGCCCCCTGGGGTACAATGAGCAGTTCTTC. This encodes CASSPLGYNEQFF.

This clone was seen only once. The rearrangement joins TRBV18 to TRBJ2-7; 10 positions match TRBD2. Trimming took 4 bases from V and 3 from J; bases not matched to a gene: 0. The CDR3 covers 13 residues. Germline V CDR1 and CDR2: KGHSH, LQKENI. The DNA of the CDR3 is TGTGCCAGCTCACGGACTAGCGGCTACGAGCAGTACTTC. Translation gives CASSRTSGYEQYF. The variable domain in full, completed from reference TRBV18 and TRBJ2-7, reads NAGVMQNPRHLVRRRGQEARLRCSPMKGHSHVYWYRQLPEEGLKFMVYLQKENIIDESGMPKERFSAEFPKEGPSILRIQQVVRGDSAAYFCASSRTSGYEQYFGPGTRLTVT.

J is TRBJ2-1 and V is TRBV29-1, with TRBD2 identical over 7 bases. This CDR3 spans 13 amino acids. The germline gives CDR1 SQVTM, CDR2 ANQGSEA. The V segment lost 6 bases and the J segment 5 bases; nucleotides outside the gene matches: 7. CDR3 nucleotide sequence: TGCAGCGTATGGGACTACAAACACAATGAGCAGTTCTTC. Its translation: CSVWDYKHNEQFF.

The CDR3 DNA is TGCGCCAGCCGCGTAGGGTGGGACACAATCACAGATACGCAGTATTTT. It encodes CASRVGWDTITDTQYF. The chain is built from TRBV5-1 and TRBJ2-3; TRBD1 is a possible D gene (6 bases). The CDR3 runs 16 residues. The germline V gene encodes CDR1 SGHRS and CDR2 YFSETQ. V lost 7 bases and J lost 2, with 20 bases in between.